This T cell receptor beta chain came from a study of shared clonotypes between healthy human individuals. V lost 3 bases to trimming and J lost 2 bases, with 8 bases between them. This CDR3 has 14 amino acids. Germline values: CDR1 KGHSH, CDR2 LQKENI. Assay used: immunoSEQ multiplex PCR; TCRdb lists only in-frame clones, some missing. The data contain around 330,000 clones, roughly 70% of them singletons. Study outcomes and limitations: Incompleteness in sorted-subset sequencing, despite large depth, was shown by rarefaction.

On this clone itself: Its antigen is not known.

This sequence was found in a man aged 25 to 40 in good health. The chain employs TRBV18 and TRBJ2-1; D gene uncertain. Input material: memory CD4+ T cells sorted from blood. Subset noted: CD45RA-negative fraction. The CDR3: CASSPTVTYNEQFF. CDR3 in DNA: TGTGCCAGCTCACCGACGGTAACCTACAATGAGCAGTTCTTC.